A single sample gave rise to the 23 T cell receptor beta chains below, sequenced in a study of response to subunit inactivated influenza vaccine. TCRdb passed the RT-PCR reads through MiXCR, listing each CDR3 protein once. Of 280,000 or so distinct CDR3 sequences listed, around a fifth are singletons. The material sequenced was PBMCs from blood, taken 21 months after vaccination. All receptors come from a man in his fifties or sixties who received an inactivated influenza vaccine.

This clonotype was observed a handful of times. The gene calls are TRBV28 and TRBJ1-4; 7 bases match TRBD1. Germline values: CDR1 MDHEN, CDR2 SYDVKM. Trimming cost V 5 bases and J 8 bases; bases outside gene matches: 8. There are 14 residues in the CDR3. As DNA, the CDR3 is TGTGCCAGCAGTCCGACAGGGAGCTTAGAAAAACTGTTTTTT. Its protein is CASSPTGSLEKLFF.

For the CDR3, the DNA is TGTGCCAGCACCGATTCCACCCGGCGGGGGCGGGAGCTGTTTTTT. Encoded protein: CASTDSTRRGRELFF. V gene TRBV9 combines with J gene TRBJ2-2, with TRBD2 as a possible D gene (7 bases). This CDR3 comprises 15 residues. Trimming shortened V by 6 bases and J by 9 bases, and 21 bases separated the two germline ends. CDR1 SGDLS and CDR2 YYNGEE come from the germline V gene.

This clonotype was counted between two and nine times. The chain couples TRBV14 to TRBJ2-7; TRBD1 matches 8 bases. The CDR3 is made up of 15 amino acids. In germline, CDR1 is SGHDN, CDR2 FVKESK. V trimming: 0 bases; J trimming: 4 bases; junction bases outside the gene matches: 5. Written as DNA, the CDR3 is TGTGCCAGCAGCCAAGATCACAGGGGGTTTTACGAGCAGTACTTC. Amino acids: CASSQDHRGFYEQYF.

CDR3 nucleotides: TGTGCCAGCAGCTCGGACGGGTATAGCAATCAGCCCCAGCATTTT. Amino acid sequence: CASSSDGYSNQPQHF. The rearrangement uses TRBV6-2 or TRBV6-3 and TRBJ1-5; D unresolved. The CDR3 has 15 amino acids. Germline CDR1 is MNHEY and CDR2 is SVGEGT. Trimming left V 6 bases short and J 0 bases short, with 12 bases between.

The chain is built from TRBV28 and TRBJ2-3; D ambiguous. The CDR3 has 15 amino acids. Per the germline V gene, CDR1 is MDHEN and CDR2 is SYDVKM. V was clipped by 7 bases and J by 3 bases, with 17 bases between them. The CDR3 DNA reads as TGTGCCAGCACCGCTGGGCGGCTTGGTACAGATACGCAGTATTTT. Protein product: CASTAGRLGTDTQYF.

This clonotype was seen ten or more times. The V call is TRBV6-2 or TRBV6-3, the J call TRBJ1-2; unclear D gene. Germline assignment: CDR1 MNHEY and CDR2 SVGEGT. Trimming pared 5 bases from V and 1 base from J, leaving 8 bases between. The CDR3 has 13 residues. This chain's CDR3 is CASSKQSNYGYTF. In nucleotides, the CDR3 is TGTGCCAGCAGTAAACAGAGTAACTATGGCTACACCTTC.

The chain carries TRBV20-1 and TRBJ1-5; 9 nucleotides line up with TRBD1. The ends lost 6 bases at V and 6 bases at J; junction bases unmatched: 9. Germline CDR1 DFQATT, CDR2 SNEGSKA (reference sequence). This CDR3 has 14 amino acids. Here the CDR3 reads CSANRDRVLQPQHF. The CDR3 coding sequence is TGCAGTGCGAACCGGGACAGGGTTCTTCAGCCCCAGCATTTT.

This clonotype was counted once. CDR3 residues: CSARPQGFGRAYEQYF. The CDR3 coding sequence is TGCAGTGCTAGACCTCAGGGGTTCGGGAGGGCCTACGAGCAGTACTTC. The chain uses TRBV20-1 and TRBJ2-7, with 8 bases that match TRBD2. Germline CDR1 DFQATT, CDR2 SNEGSKA (reference sequence). V was clipped by 2 bases and J by 2 bases; unmatched bases: 11. The CDR3 consists of 16 residues.

This clonotype was observed a few times. The CDR3 sequence: CASSDTSNYGYTF. The CDR3 DNA follows: TGCGCCAGCAGCGACACGAGTAACTATGGCTACACCTTC. V and J are TRBV5-1 and TRBJ1-2; D is unresolved. V lost 4 bases and J 1 base, leaving 8 bases between the germline ends. Germline loops: CDR1 SGHRS, CDR2 YFSETQ. There are 13 residues in the CDR3. Drawing the rest from reference TRBV5-1 and TRBJ1-2, the complete variable domain is KAGVTQTPRYLIKTRGQQVTLSCSPISGHRSVSWYQQTPGQGLQFLFEYFSETQRNKGNFPGRFSGRQFSNSRSEMNVSTLELGDSALYLCASSDTSNYGYTFGSGTRLTVV.

This clonotype was counted ten times or more. This chain connects TRBV12-3 or TRBV12-4 to TRBJ1-1; D remains ambiguous. The germline V and J ends were trimmed by 6 bases and 6 bases, with 17 bases remaining between them. The CDR3 has 14 residues. The CDR3 DNA is TGTGCCAGCAGCTCAAGGGTCATTAGCGCTGAAGCTTTCTTT. Translating it yields CASSSRVISAEAFF.

This clonotype came up a few times. The chain joins TRBV10-2 to TRBJ1-1; no clear D. V lost 8 bases and J 2 bases, leaving 9 bases between the germline ends. Germline V lookup: CDR1 WSHSY, CDR2 SAAADI. This CDR3 is 12 amino acids long. CDR3: CASGSYNTEAFF. As DNA, the CDR3 is TGCGCCAGCGGGAGCTATAACACTGAAGCTTTCTTT.

The chain uses TRBV19 and TRBJ2-3; D is tentatively TRBD1 or TRBD2 (5 bases each). Per germline, CDR1 LNHDA and CDR2 SQIVND (reference sequence). The CDR3 has 18 residues. The germline V and J ends were trimmed by 5 bases and 1 base, with 22 bases remaining between them. The CDR3 sequence: CASSRSGTSSRGTDTQYF. The DNA of the CDR3 is TGTGCCAGTAGTCGCTCCGGGACCTCCTCCAGGGGCACAGATACGCAGTATTTT.

The chain is built from TRBV11-1 and TRBJ2-3, with 10 bases that match TRBD1. The CDR3 is 15 amino acids. The J segment lost 6 bases and the V segment lost 5 bases, leaving 8 bases of the junction unmatched. Germline CDR1 SGHAT, CDR2 FQDESV (reference sequence). CDR3 amino acids: CASSTIDRGLDTQYF. In DNA, the CDR3 is TGTGCCAGCAGCACCATCGACAGGGGGCTGGATACGCAGTATTTT.

The chain joins TRBV25-1 to TRBJ2-7, with a weak D call TRBD1 (5 bases). From germline, CDR1 is MGHDK and CDR2 SYGVNS. The CDR3 extends over 14 amino acids. The germline V and J ends were trimmed by 4 bases and 0 bases, with 10 bases remaining between them. The CDR3 DNA is TGTGCCAGCAGTGCCAGGGTTAACTCCTACGAGCAGTACTTC. It translates to CASSARVNSYEQYF.

The chain has TRBV6-1 and TRBJ2-1; 10 nucleotides align to TRBD2. CDR1 and CDR2 (germline): MNHNS, SASEGT. V dropped 7 bases and J dropped 3; count of bases not matched to a gene: 6. This CDR3 spans 15 amino acids. Here the CDR3 reads CASTPGTSDYNEQFF. CDR3 nucleotide sequence: TGTGCCAGCACCCCCGGGACTAGCGACTACAATGAGCAGTTCTTC.

The chain combines TRBV14 with TRBJ2-7; a weak D match, TRBD1 (6 bases). CDR3 length: 14 residues. V was shortened by 2 bases and J by 6 bases, with 14 bases between the two germline ends. Germline V CDR1 and CDR2: SGHDN, FVKESK. The CDR3 loop reads CASSQQGLKREQYF. CDR3 coding DNA: TGTGCCAGCAGCCAACAGGGGCTTAAGCGCGAGCAGTACTTC. The complete variable domain, with remaining parts taken from reference TRBV14 and TRBJ2-7, reads EAGVTQFPSHSVIEKGQTVTLRCDPISGHDNLYWYRRVMGKEIKFLLHFVKESKQDESGMPNNRFLAERTGGTYSTLKVQPAELEDSGVYFCASSQQGLKREQYFGPGTRLTVT.

The chain links TRBV20-1 to TRBJ1-5; no reliable D call. The germline CDR1 and CDR2 sequences are DFQATT and SNEGSKA (reference sequence). V dropped 3 bases and J dropped 3 bases, with 9 bases sitting between them. The CDR3 runs 13 residues. The CDR3 region has the DNA TGCAGTGCTAGGCTTGGGTACAATCAGCCCCAGCATTTT. It encodes CSARLGYNQPQHF.

This clonotype has at least ten counts. V and J are TRBV20-1 and TRBJ1-1, with 7 bases lining up with TRBD1. The CDR3 sequence is 13 residues long. After removal of 1 base from V and 10 bases from J, the junction contained 9 bases not matched to a gene. The germline V gene encodes CDR1 DFQATT and CDR2 SNEGSKA (reference sequence). The CDR3 DNA reads TGCAGTGCTAGAGGGACAGGCCGATTTGGAGCTTTCTTT. It translates to CSARGTGRFGAFF.

This clonotype was seen many times. This rearrangement joins TRBV6-1 to TRBJ1-5; D is unclear. V was clipped by 5 bases and J by 10 bases, with 18 bases between them. This CDR3 comprises 14 residues. The germline V gene has CDR1 MNHNS and CDR2 SASEGT. The CDR3 nucleotides are TGTGCCAGCAGTCAGGACCCCGGGTATGCCCCCCAGCATTTT. Protein sequence: CASSQDPGYAPQHF.

The CDR3 spells CASSAGADLEKLFF. The CDR3 DNA sequence: TGTGCCAGCAGCGCGGGGGCTGACCTCGAAAAACTGTTTTTT. The rearrangement joins TRBV7-9 to TRBJ1-4; perhaps TRBD1 as D (6 bases). The V and J ends lost 5 bases and 8 bases respectively, with 15 bases between them. The germline V gene encodes CDR1 SEHNR and CDR2 FQNEAQ (reference sequence). This CDR3 comprises 14 residues.

The chain joins TRBV2 to TRBJ2-5, with 8 bases matching TRBD1. The length of the CDR3 is 16 residues. J lost 4 bases, V lost 2 bases, and 9 bases had no gene match. Germline CDR1 SNHLY, CDR2 FYNNEI. The CDR3 region has the DNA TGTGCCAGCAGTGAACCCGTCCAGGGGGCGAGAGAGACCCAGTACTTC. This encodes CASSEPVQGARETQYF.

Only a few counts were recorded for this clonotype. The chain recombines TRBV5-1 with TRBJ2-4; D call uncertain. Germline CDR1 is SGHRS and CDR2 is YFSETQ. V was pared by 1 base and J by 3 bases, with 5 bases between. The CDR3 loop spans 13 amino acids. The CDR3 protein is CASSLTVKNIQYF. In nucleotides, the CDR3 is TGCGCCAGCAGCTTGACAGTCAAAAACATTCAGTACTTC.

This clonotype has only a few counts. This chain links TRBV6-5 with TRBJ1-1; no clear D. Trimming left V 7 bases short and J 8 bases short, with 14 bases between. Germline values: CDR1 MNHEY, CDR2 SVGAGI. The CDR3 is made up of 12 amino acids. The CDR3, as DNA: TGTGCCAGCACAGGTAACCCACCAGAAGCTTTCTTT. This translates into CASTGNPPEAFF.